Listed below are T cell receptor beta chains from one sample, sequenced in a study of post-analysis software for immune sequencing data. TCRdb recomputed calls from the PCR reads with MiXCR, one row per CDR3 protein. The sample includes approximately 730,000 distinct CDR3 sequences, around 27% of them seen just once. The sequencing input was blood. The receptors originated from a girl aged 5-17 years with multiple sclerosis. CDR3s include the opening cysteine and the closing phenylalanine or tryptophan. The order of the fields is V gene, D gene, J gene, clone size, CDR3 DNA, CDR3 protein. The D gene is left open where the match is weak. The size of a clone is reported for some rows only, either as once, few or many, or as a class for expanded clones.

>TRBV6-5|-|TRBJ1-1|-
TGTGCCAGCAGTCAGGGTAAGAACACTGAAGCTTTCTTT
CASSQGKNTEAFF
>TRBV5-4|-|TRBJ1-2|-
TGTGCCGGCAGCCCCCGGGGGAGCTATGGCTACACCTTC
CAGSPRGSYGYTF
>TRBV11-1|-|TRBJ1-1|-
TGTGCCAGCAGCTTTCTAGGGCTGAACACTGAAGCTTTCTTT
CASSFLGLNTEAFF
>TRBV12-3/TRBV12-4|TRBD1|TRBJ2-7|many
TGTGCCAGCAGAAACCTAGACAGGGGGCCCTACGAGCAGTACTTC
CASRNLDRGPYEQYF
>TRBV18|TRBD2|TRBJ2-3|-
TGTACCAGCTCACCACGGAGCGGGGACACAGATACGCAGTATTTT
CTSSPRSGDTDTQYF
>TRBV6-5|-|TRBJ2-1|few
TGTGCCAGCAGCCAAGGGGTGGGGGTGAGATACAATGAGCAGTTCTTC
CASSQGVGVRYNEQFF
>TRBV12-5|-|TRBJ2-5|-
TGTGCTAGTGGTTTACAGGGGACCCAGTACTTC
CASGLQGTQYF
>TRBV20-1|-|TRBJ1-2|few
TGCAGTGCTTGCCTGCCAAGTGACTATGGCTACACCTTC
CSACLPSDYGYTF
>TRBV5-1|TRBD1|TRBJ2-1|few
TGCGCCAGCAGCCCCGGGACAGGGACCCACAATGAGCAGTTCTTC
CASSPGTGTHNEQFF
>TRBV2|-|TRBJ2-3|few
TGTGCCACCATGGGGGGCAGAGCGCAGTATTTT
CATMGGRAQYF
>TRBV3-1|-|TRBJ1-1|-
TGTGCCAGCAGCCCACTTTACGGAGACACTGAAGCTTTCTTT
CASSPLYGDTEAFF
>TRBV29-1|-|TRBJ2-5|many
TGCAGCGTTGACGGACCAACCGGGGGGACCCAGTACTTC
CSVDGPTGGTQYF
>TRBV2|-|TRBJ2-1|-
TGTGCCAGCAGTGAAATGGAAGGCTCCTACAATGAGCAGTTCTTC
CASSEMEGSYNEQFF
>TRBV19|TRBD2|TRBJ2-7|-
TGTGCCAGCGGACTAGCGGGAACGATGGGCCACGAGCAGTACTTC
CASGLAGTMGHEQYF
>TRBV4-3|-|TRBJ2-3|-
TGCGCCAGGGCTACGAGGGCGGGGAGCACAGATACGCAGTATTTT
CARATRAGSTDTQYF
>TRBV20-1|-|TRBJ1-1|few
TGCAGTGCTAGAGATGCGGGGAGGAACACTGAAGCTTTCTTT
CSARDAGRNTEAFF
>TRBV20-1|-|TRBJ2-7|-
TGCAGTGCTAGAGCGGCCTCCTACGAGCAGTACTTC
CSARAASYEQYF
>TRBV20-1|TRBD2|TRBJ2-5|many
TGCAGTGCTCCCGGGACTAGTCCCCCAGTCCAGTACTTC
CSAPGTSPPVQYF
>TRBV5-1|-|TRBJ2-3|-
TGCGCCTCCAAAACGGGGCCTACCACAGATACGCAGTATTTT
CASKTGPTTDTQYF
>TRBV6-5|TRBD1|TRBJ2-1|many
TGTGCCAGCAGGGAACCGGGACAGGCTCGGCATGAGCAGTTCTTC
CASREPGQARHEQFF
>TRBV12-5|TRBD2|TRBJ2-3|-
TGTGCTAGTGGCTCCTCCGGGACTAGCCGTCGCACAGATACGCAGTATTTT
CASGSSGTSRRTDTQYF
>TRBV6-5|-|TRBJ1-5|few
TGTGCCAGCAGTTACTCCTTGGGAGGAGGGATGGCAAATCAGCCCCAGCATTTT
CASSYSLGGGMANQPQHF
>TRBV7-2|TRBD2|TRBJ2-1|-
TGTGCCAGCAGCTCCCTGGGACTAGCGGGATATTACAATGAGCAGTTCTTC
CASSSLGLAGYYNEQFF
>TRBV7-8|-|TRBJ1-2|-
TGTGCCAGCAGCTCCTCCGGGGGCAGCCGGTCGGGCTATGGCTACACCTTC
CASSSSGGSRSGYGYTF
>TRBV2|-|TRBJ1-5|few
TGTGCCAGCAGTGTGGAGGGGATCGGCAATCAGCCCCAGCATTTT
CASSVEGIGNQPQHF
>TRBV6-5|-|TRBJ1-2|-
TGCGCCAGCAGTGAGTCGACAGGAAACTATGGCTACACCTTC
CASSESTGNYGYTF
>TRBV20-1|-|TRBJ2-6|many
TGCAGTGCTAGAGCGAGCGGCGCTGGGGCCAACGTCCTGACTTTC
CSARASGAGANVLTF
>TRBV5-1|-|TRBJ1-2|-
TGCGCCAGCAGCTTGGCGTGGACCGGGGGGGGCTATGGCTACACCTTC
CASSLAWTGGGYGYTF
>TRBV7-8|TRBD2|TRBJ2-1|few
TGTGCCAGCAGCTTAGGGGCTAGCGGGTACGGGGATGAGCAGTTCTTC
CASSLGASGYGDEQFF
>TRBV20-1|-|TRBJ2-4|-
TGCAGTGCTCCCCCCGGGTGGGGGTCCAAAAACATTCAGTACTTC
CSAPPGWGSKNIQYF
>TRBV20-1|TRBD2|TRBJ2-3|-
TGCAGTGCTGGGGGGGACTCGAAGGTAGCAGATACGCAGTATTTT
CSAGGDSKVADTQYF
>TRBV20-1|-|TRBJ2-5|few
TGCAGTGCTAGAGTGGGGGGGCAGTACCAAGAGACCCAGTACTTC
CSARVGGQYQETQYF
>TRBV4-3|TRBD1|TRBJ2-5|-
TGCGCCAGCAGCCAAAACGACAGGGGGCCTTGGGAGCAGTACTTC
CASSQNDRGPWEQYF
>TRBV5-1|-|TRBJ2-5|-
TGCGCCAGCAGCTTGTTTGGTACGGAGACCCAGTACTTC
CASSLFGTETQYF
>TRBV6-1|-|TRBJ1-6|-
TGTGCCGGAGCGGCGGCAGCCGGAAAGTATAATTCACCCCTCCACTTT
CAGAAAAGKYNSPLHF
>TRBV29-1|-|TRBJ2-6|few
TGCAGCGTTTTGGTGGGGGCCAACGTCCTGACTTTC
CSVLVGANVLTF
>TRBV20-1|TRBD1|TRBJ1-2|-
TGCAGTGCTAGAGATCCCGGGACAGGATGGGGAAATGGCTACACCTTC
CSARDPGTGWGNGYTF
>TRBV5-1|-|TRBJ2-3|-
TGCGCCAGCAGCTTGGAAGAGCGGACCACAGATACGCAGTATTTT
CASSLEERTTDTQYF
>TRBV27|-|TRBJ1-1|-
TGTGCCAGCAGTGTAGTCAAGAACACTGAAGCTTTCTTT
CASSVVKNTEAFF
>TRBV5-5|-|TRBJ2-4|-
TGTGCCAGCAGCTCCTACCTTACCAAAAACATTCAGTACTTC
CASSSYLTKNIQYF
>TRBV20-1|-|TRBJ2-1|few
TGCAGTGCTAGTTTTACCCGAGCGGTTCGCTCCTACAATGAGCAGTTCTTC
CSASFTRAVRSYNEQFF
>TRBV10-3|-|TRBJ2-2|-
TGTGCCATCGAGGGTGACACCGGGGAGCTGTTTTTT
CAIEGDTGELFF
>TRBV12-3/TRBV12-4|-|TRBJ2-2|-
TGTGCCAGCAGTCCCGGCCCCCTTGGGGGCACCGGGGAGCTGTTTTTT
CASSPGPLGGTGELFF
>TRBV29-1|-|TRBJ2-7|few
TGCAGCGTTGTTAGGGACACCACCTACGAGCAGTACTTC
CSVVRDTTYEQYF
>TRBV7-2|-|TRBJ1-1|-
TGTGCCAGCAGCCATAGGACGGGGGTTGAAGCTTTCTTT
CASSHRTGVEAFF
>TRBV3-1|-|TRBJ1-1|-
TGTGCCAGCAGCCAAGGGCAGGGAACTATGAACACTGAAGCTTTCTTT
CASSQGQGTMNTEAFF
>TRBV20-1|TRBD1|TRBJ1-1|few
TGCAGTGCCACCACAGGGGGCAAGGATTTCTTT
CSATTGGKDFF
>TRBV28|-|TRBJ1-2|few
TGTGCCAGCAGTCACAGGGATGGCTACACCTTC
CASSHRDGYTF
>TRBV4-1|-|TRBJ1-5|few
TGCGCCAGCAGCCAAGAGGGGGGTAGACGTCAGCCCCAGCATTTT
CASSQEGGRRQPQHF
>TRBV3-1|-|TRBJ2-5|many
TGTGCCAGCAGCCAGGGTGTTCGGACCCAGTACTTC
CASSQGVRTQYF
>TRBV12-3/TRBV12-4|-|TRBJ2-3|few
TGTGCCAGCAGTTTAGTTTCCAAGCCCGGGACAGATACGCAGTATTTT
CASSLVSKPGTDTQYF